The 27 T cell receptor beta chains reported below all come from one sample, sequenced in a study of cytomegalovirus exposure and HLA in healthy donors. 13 Jbeta primers and 60 Vbeta primers were used for the PCR. Sequenced by immunoSEQ multiplex PCR; TCRdb stores in-frame clones only, minus some. The sample carries around 120,000 clones, approximately 82% recorded once. The sample consisted of PBMCs. These receptors all stem from a boy between 2 and 15 years old in good health and CMV-seronegative.

The V gene is TRBV7-3, the J gene TRBJ2-1, with 9 bases that match TRBD1. From germline, CDR1 is SGHTA and CDR2 FQGTGA. Trimming took 3 bases from V and 10 from J; bases not matched to a gene: 7. This CDR3 is 14 amino acids long. The CDR3 is CASSLDRGQPEQFF. In DNA form, the CDR3 reads TGTGCCAGCAGCTTGGACAGGGGCCAGCCCGAGCAGTTCTTC.

This chain connects TRBV7-2 to TRBJ2-2; TRBD1 might be the D (5 bases). Trimming pared 1 base from V and 6 bases from J, leaving 9 bases between. Looked up from germline, CDR1 is SGHTA and CDR2 is FQGNSA. The CDR3 has 14 amino acids. The CDR3 DNA reads TGTGCCAGCAGCTTAGGGGTGGGGCCCGGGGAGCTGTTTTTT. It yields the protein CASSLGVGPGELFF.

To note about this clone: The identical CDR3 is also encoded by other nucleotide sequences in the sample. The rearrangement joins TRBV4-1 to TRBJ2-1, with 7 bases aligning to TRBD2. CDR1 and CDR2 (germline): MGHRA, YSYEKL. The CDR3 covers 18 residues. The junction had 14 bases not matched to a gene; V was cut back by 3 bases and J by 3 bases. DNA of the CDR3: TGCGCCAGCAGCCAGGATAGGACTCTAGCGGCCCGCTACAATGAGCAGTTCTTC. It encodes CASSQDRTLAARYNEQFF.

This clone was seen only a few times. This chain connects TRBV19 to TRBJ1-1; D is perhaps TRBD1 (5 bases). Germline-derived CDR1 and CDR2 are LNHDA and SQIVND (reference sequence). The CDR3 has 14 amino acids. Between the trimmed V and J ends, which lost 9 bases and 4 bases, there was a span of 18 bases. As DNA, the CDR3 is TGTGCCAGCTCCGTCGTCCAGGGAGGCACTGAAGCTTTCTTT. Its protein is CASSVVQGGTEAFF.

V is TRBV9 and J is TRBJ1-2; 9 positions agree with TRBD1. The CDR3 sequence is 15 residues long. From germline, CDR1 is SGDLS and CDR2 YYNGEE. The junction had 5 bases not matched to a gene; V was cut back by 3 bases and J by 2 bases. CDR3 amino acids: CASSARTGVNYGYTF. CDR3 in DNA: TGTGCCAGCAGCGCCCGGACAGGGGTGAACTATGGCTACACCTTC.

This chain connects TRBV7-8 to TRBJ1-2; D is unresolved. Germline lookup yields CDR1 SGHVS and CDR2 FQNEAQ. This CDR3 is built from 14 residues. V lost 5 bases and J lost 0, with 10 bases in between. CDR3 coding DNA: TGTGCCAGCAGCCCAGGTCTCTCTAACTATGGCTACACCTTC. Amino acids: CASSPGLSNYGYTF.

A note on this clone: The junction does not match germline at one end; this may be a read error. Here the CDR3 reads CASSNSPPTGDYGYTF. DNA for the CDR3: TGTGCCAGCAGTAACTCCCCCCCAACAGGGGATTATGGCTACACCTTC. This chain joins TRBV6-6 and TRBJ1-2, with 7 bases identical to TRBD1. From germline, CDR1 is MNHNY and CDR2 SVGAGI (reference sequence). The CDR3 has 16 residues.

On this clone: The same CDR3 can be traced to other DNA sequences in this sample. The genes are TRBV15 and TRBJ1-1; D gene uncertain. This CDR3 region has 14 residues. The V gene's germline CDR1 is LNHNV and CDR2 YYDKDF (reference sequence). The V gene lost 0 bases and the J gene lost 1 base, with 6 bases spanning the gap. The CDR3 protein is CATSRDPGNTEAFF. The CDR3 DNA reads TGTGCCACCAGCAGAGACCCGGGGAACACTGAAGCTTTCTTT.

The gene calls are TRBV5-1 and TRBJ1-3; D possibly corresponds to TRBD1 (5 bases). CDR3 length: 14 residues. The V end was cut by 0 bases, the J end by 4 bases, with 8 bases between. Germline V gene lookup returns CDR1 SGHRS and CDR2 YFSETQ. The CDR3 sequence is CASSLEPGGNTIYF. CDR3 coding DNA: TGCGCCAGCAGCTTGGAGCCAGGGGGAAACACCATATATTTT.

This chain joins TRBV6-1 and TRBJ2-5; D possibly corresponds to TRBD2 (5 bases). CDR1 is MNHNS and CDR2 is SASEGT in the germline V gene. The CDR3 is 13 amino acids. With 4 bases removed from V and 2 bases from J, the gap between germline ends came to 8 bases. This CDR3 reads CASSAEEQETQYF. CDR3 bases: TGTGCCAGCAGTGCGGAGGAGCAAGAGACCCAGTACTTC.

V is TRBV27 and J is TRBJ1-6, with D possibly being TRBD1 (5 bases). Between the trimmed V and J ends, which lost 6 bases and 10 bases, there was a span of 10 bases. CDR3 length equals 12 residues. The germline CDR1 and CDR2 sequences are MNHEY and SMNVEV (reference sequence). The CDR3 region is CASSPRGSPLHF. DNA of the CDR3: TGTGCCAGCAGCCCCCGGGGGTCACCCCTCCACTTT.

The chain is built from TRBV7-9 and TRBJ2-1; the D gene is possibly TRBD1 (6 bases). This CDR3 is built from 12 residues. The germline V and J ends were trimmed by 5 bases and 6 bases, with 8 bases remaining between them. Looked up from germline, CDR1 is SEHNR and CDR2 is FQNEAQ (reference sequence). The CDR3 protein is CASSQQGNEQFF. The CDR3 region has the DNA TGTGCCAGCAGCCAACAGGGCAATGAGCAGTTCTTC.

The chain uses TRBV4-1 and TRBJ2-7, with 7 bases aligning to TRBD1. Germline V gene sequence: CDR1 MGHRA, CDR2 YSYEKL. The junction had 11 bases not matched to a gene; V was cut back by 6 bases and J by 0 bases. The CDR3 has 16 amino acids. The DNA for the CDR3 is TGCGCCAGCAGAAACCTGGGACAGATAAACTCCTACGAGCAGTACTTC. It is translated as CASRNLGQINSYEQYF.

The V and J genes are TRBV5-4 and TRBJ1-1; TRBD1 matches at 11 bases. Germline V gene lookup returns CDR1 SGHNT and CDR2 YYREEE (reference sequence). CDR3 length: 16 residues. J was trimmed by 3 bases and V by 2 bases; bases with no gene match: 6. In DNA form, the CDR3 reads TGTGCCAGCAGCTTTATCGGACAGGGGGCGTACACTGAAGCTTTCTTT. Translating it yields CASSFIGQGAYTEAFF.

The chain couples TRBV29-1 to TRBJ2-7; TRBD1 might be the D (5 bases). The germline gives CDR1 SQVTM, CDR2 ANQGSEA. The CDR3 contains 13 residues. V gave up 0 bases and J gave up 7 bases, with 13 bases separating them. The CDR3 sequence: CSVEDGARGEQYF. The CDR3 DNA sequence: TGCAGCGTTGAAGATGGGGCCCGTGGGGAGCAGTACTTC.

This sequence joins TRBV7-9 and TRBJ1-6; D perhaps matches TRBD1 (5 bases). Trimming pared 2 bases from V and 8 bases from J, leaving 13 bases between. CDR3 length: 15 amino acids. The germline V gene has CDR1 SEHNR and CDR2 FQNEAQ (reference sequence). As DNA, the CDR3 is TGTGCCAGCAGCTTAATCAGGGAAAGATATTCACCCCTCCACTTT. It encodes CASSLIRERYSPLHF.

The chain is built from TRBV28 and TRBJ2-5; 8 bases match TRBD2. After removal of 9 bases from V and 2 bases from J, the junction contained 11 bases not matched to a gene. The CDR3 has 15 amino acids. The germline V gene encodes CDR1 MDHEN and CDR2 SYDVKM. The CDR3 DNA reads TGTGCCAGTAGCGCCGGGGTAGCGGGGCAAGAGACCCAGTACTTC. It yields the protein CASSAGVAGQETQYF.

The J gene is TRBJ1-1, the V gene TRBV7-9, with TRBD1 matching 9 bases. The trim removed 5 bases at V and 6 bases at J, leaving 7 bases unmatched. CDR3 length equals 14 residues. The germline V gene encodes CDR1 SEHNR and CDR2 FQNEAQ (reference sequence). CDR3 coding DNA: TGTGCCAGCAGCCCGGACAGGGGACGCGCTGAAGCTTTCTTT. Its translation: CASSPDRGRAEAFF.

The chain recombines TRBV27 with TRBJ1-2; the D gene is possibly TRBD1 (5 bases). The germline CDR1 and CDR2 sequences are MNHEY and SMNVEV (reference sequence). This CDR3 comprises 12 residues. V was shortened by 4 bases and J by 2 bases, with 5 bases between the two germline ends. The CDR3 DNA sequence: TGTGCCAGCAGTTCAGGGAACTATGGCTACACCTTC. As protein: CASSSGNYGYTF.

J is TRBJ1-1 and V is TRBV2; possible D gene TRBD1, 6 bases. Germline CDR1 reads SNHLY; CDR2 reads FYNNEI. V lost 8 bases to trimming and J lost 0 bases, with 19 bases between them. The CDR3 sequence is 16 residues long. The CDR3 DNA reads as TGTGCCAGCCGGGACAACTTAGGCGGAATGAACACTGAAGCTTTCTTT. Its protein is CASRDNLGGMNTEAFF. Full variable domain (remainder filled in from reference TRBV2 and TRBJ1-1): EPEVTQTPSHQVTQMGQEVILRCVPISNHLYFYWYRQILGQKVEFLVSFYNNEISEKSEIFDDQFSVERPDGSNFTLKIRSTKLEDSAMYFCASRDNLGGMNTEAFFGQGTRLTVV.

The V gene is TRBV6-5, the J gene TRBJ2-3; weak D call: TRBD1 (8 bases). Per germline, CDR1 MNHEY and CDR2 SVGAGI. The V end was cut by 4 bases, the J end by 2 bases, with 13 bases between. The CDR3 has 15 residues. CDR3 loop: CASSLQGGDTDTQYF. CDR3 nucleotides: TGTGCCAGCAGTTTACAGGGGGGGGACACAGATACGCAGTATTTT.

This chain connects TRBV7-2 to TRBJ1-2; D gene ambiguous. V was cut by 2 bases and J by 8 bases, with 6 bases left in between. CDR3 length: 11 amino acids. Germline loops: CDR1 SGHTA, CDR2 FQGNSA. CDR3 DNA: TGTGCCAGCAGCTTAATCTCCGGCTACACCTTC. Amino acid sequence: CASSLISGYTF. Together with reference TRBV7-2 and TRBJ1-2, the CDR3 gives the full variable domain: GAGVSQSPSNKVTEKGKDVELRCDPISGHTALYWYRQSLGQGLEFLIYFQGNSAPDKSGLPSDRFSAERTGGSVSTLTIQRTQQEDSAVYLCASSLISGYTFGSGTRLTVV.

The chain is built from TRBV19 and TRBJ2-6, with 7 bases that match TRBD1. The germline CDR1 and CDR2 sequences are LNHDA and SQIVND (reference sequence). This CDR3 has 18 amino acids. V was clipped by 4 bases and J by 0 bases; unmatched bases: 9. The CDR3 DNA sequence: TGTGCCAGTAGTACCCTGACAGGGACGTCCTCTGGGGCCAACGTCCTGACTTTC. It is translated as CASSTLTGTSSGANVLTF.

This chain joins TRBV21-1 and TRBJ2-7; the tabulated D call, TRBD2, remains unverified against the DNA. TRBV21-1 is reported as a pseudogene. The CDR3 extends over 17 amino acids. The CDR3: CAPPVASSGECSYEQYV. CDR3 sequence (DNA): TGTGCCCCCCCCGTCGCTAGCTCGGGGGAATGCTCCTACGAGCAGTACGTC.

In its sample, this clone was seen once. CDR3 sequence: CALNRDITTYTF. Written as DNA, the CDR3 is TGTGCCTTAAACCGGGACATTACGACGTATACCTTC. The rearrangement joins TRBV30 to TRBJ1-2, with a tentative D call TRBD1 (6 bases). V shed 7 bases and J shed 14 bases, with 23 bases lying between them. This CDR3 is built from 12 residues. Looked up from germline, CDR1 is GTSNPN and CDR2 is SVGIG (reference sequence).

The rearrangement joins TRBV4-3 to TRBJ2-5; tentative D call: TRBD2 (7 bases). The closer fit of TRBJ2-7 to the DNA end suggests the J call may be wrong. The CDR3 covers 15 residues. From germline, CDR1 is LGHNA and CDR2 YSLEER. The CDR3 sequence: CASSFWRGHSYEQYF. In DNA, the CDR3 is TGCGCCAGCAGCTTCTGGCGGGGGCACTCCTACGAGCAGTACTTC.

The chain employs TRBV6-5 and TRBJ1-4; TRBD1 is a possible D gene (6 bases). V gave up 2 bases and J gave up 5 bases, with 15 bases separating them. The CDR3 loop spans 16 amino acids. From germline, CDR1 is MNHEY and CDR2 SVGAGI. The CDR3 DNA is TGTGCCAGCAGTTACCCACTGGGACATCCGAATGAAAAACTGTTTTTT. Amino acid sequence: CASSYPLGHPNEKLFF.